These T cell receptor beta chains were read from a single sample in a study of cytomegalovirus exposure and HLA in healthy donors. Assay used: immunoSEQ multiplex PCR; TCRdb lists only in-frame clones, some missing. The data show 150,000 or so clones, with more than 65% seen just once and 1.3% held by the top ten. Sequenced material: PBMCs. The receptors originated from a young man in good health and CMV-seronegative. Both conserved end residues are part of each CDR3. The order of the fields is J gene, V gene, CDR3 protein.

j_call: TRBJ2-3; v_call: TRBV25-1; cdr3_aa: CASNPAGVTDTQYF
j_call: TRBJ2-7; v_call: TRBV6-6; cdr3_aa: CASSSRGTGGHEQYF
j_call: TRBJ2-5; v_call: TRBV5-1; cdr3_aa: CASSTGQGITETQYF
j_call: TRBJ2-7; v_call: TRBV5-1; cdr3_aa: CASSLEGQRDEQYF
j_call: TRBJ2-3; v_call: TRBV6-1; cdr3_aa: CASTFGTNTDTQYF
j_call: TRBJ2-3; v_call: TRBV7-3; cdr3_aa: CASSLLAGPTDTQYF
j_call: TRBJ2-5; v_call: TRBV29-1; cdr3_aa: CSVETDRGKETQYF
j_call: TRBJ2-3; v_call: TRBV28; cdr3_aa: CATLISDTQYF
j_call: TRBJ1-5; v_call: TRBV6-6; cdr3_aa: CASNPGGGLQQPQHF
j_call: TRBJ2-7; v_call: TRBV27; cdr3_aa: CASSLDTNYEQYF
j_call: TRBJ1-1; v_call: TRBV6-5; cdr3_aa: CASSYNRGPHEAFF